This T cell receptor beta chain was recovered during a study of identical twins. General study findings and limits: Among beta out-of-frame sequences, excess sharing between twins appeared weaker. Where out-of-frame alpha sequences were twin-shared, they showed excess low generation probability.

The CDR3 sequence is 13 residues long. The ends were cut back, 5 bases at V and 1 base at J, with 10 bases in the middle. Germline CDR1 DFQATT, CDR2 SNEGSKA (reference sequence). TCRdb reanalysed the 5' RACE reads using MiXCR and keeps one entry per CDR3 protein. The data hold a few hundred thousand distinct CDR3 sequences, with roughly 15% observed a single time. This clonotype has more than one count but fewer than ten. Antigen specificity is unknown. These same records also appear under a second study, on yellow fever vaccine responses in identical twins. In that study: Reportedly, twins showed a vaccine T cell response that looked partly convergent and partly personalized.

The V call is TRBV20-1, the J call TRBJ2-3; no clear D gene. The TCR was taken from a woman aged 18-29 years in good health. Sequencing was performed on CD4+ T cells sorted from blood. The CDR3 nucleotides read TGCAGTGCTCAGAAACCGGGCACAGATACGCAGTATTTT. As protein: CSAQKPGTDTQYF.